This T cell receptor (beta chain) stems from a study of CD8+ T cells in alopecia areata. The germline V gene has CDR1 LGHNA and CDR2 YSLEER. The CDR3 is 16 residues long. With 3 bases removed from V and 3 bases from J, the gap between germline ends came to 14 bases. In each case, RNA was isolated and then reverse transcribed into cDNA as the sequencing template. Generated by immunoSEQ multiplex PCR, the TCRdb table keeps only in-frame clones and is missing some. In the table there are roughly 250,000 clones, around two thirds of which are singletons. This specimen consisted of CD4+ T cells sorted from blood, obtained at week 0. The V gene is TRBV4-3, the J gene TRBJ1-4; D is unresolved. The receptor was derived from a human donor with alopecia areata. CDR3 residues: CASSHYNTPANEKLFF. In nucleotides, the CDR3 is TGCGCCAGCAGCCATTATAACACCCCAGCTAATGAAAAACTGTTTTTT.